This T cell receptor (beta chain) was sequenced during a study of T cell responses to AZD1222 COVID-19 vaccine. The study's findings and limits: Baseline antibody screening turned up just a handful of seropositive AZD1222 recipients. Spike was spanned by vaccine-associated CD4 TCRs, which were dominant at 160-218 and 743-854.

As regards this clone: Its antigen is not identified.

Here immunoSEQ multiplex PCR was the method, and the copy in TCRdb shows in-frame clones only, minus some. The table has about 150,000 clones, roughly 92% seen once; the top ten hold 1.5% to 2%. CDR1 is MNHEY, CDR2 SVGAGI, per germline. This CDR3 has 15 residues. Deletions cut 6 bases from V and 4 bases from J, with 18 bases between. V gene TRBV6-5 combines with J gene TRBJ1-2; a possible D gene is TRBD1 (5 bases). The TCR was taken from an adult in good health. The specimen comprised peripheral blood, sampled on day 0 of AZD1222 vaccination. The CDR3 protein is CASSESLSGGYGYTF. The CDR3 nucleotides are TGTGCCAGCAGCGAGAGCTTGTCCGGGGGCTATGGCTACACCTTC.